The 21 T cell receptor beta chains below all came from one sample that was sequenced in a study of cytomegalovirus exposure and HLA in healthy donors. The PCR used 60 Vbeta and 13 Jbeta primers. The protocol was immunoSEQ multiplex PCR, while the TCRdb copy is restricted to in-frame clones and leaves out a portion. The data hold some 83,000 clones, with 65% to 75% observed a single time. The sample comprised PBMCs. The receptors derive from a man in his fifties or sixties in good health and CMV-seronegative.

The rearrangement joins TRBV6-5 to TRBJ1-6; D not resolved. The CDR3 is made up of 16 amino acids. V lost 0 bases, J lost 7 bases, and 13 bases lay in between. Looked up from germline, CDR1 is MNHEY and CDR2 is SVGAGI. DNA for the CDR3: TGTGCCAGCAGTTACTCGCGTCCCCCGGGGAATTCACCCCTCCACTTT. Its protein product is CASSYSRPPGNSPLHF.

This clone has a handful of counts. The V call is TRBV5-4, the J call TRBJ1-2; tentatively, D is TRBD1 (5 bases). This CDR3 contains 14 residues. Trimming took off 7 bases at V and 6 bases at J, with 19 bases between the two ends. CDR1 and CDR2 from the germline V gene are SGHNT and YYREEE (reference sequence). The CDR3 is CASSRPSQGDGYTF. Written as DNA, the CDR3 is TGTGCCAGCTCCAGACCCAGCCAGGGCGATGGCTACACCTTC.

The chain employs TRBV11-2 and TRBJ2-5; D might be TRBD1 (5 bases). With the DNA end fitting TRBJ2-7 better, the J assignment may be wrong. CDR1 is SGHAT and CDR2 is FQNNGV in the germline V gene. The CDR3 sequence is 14 residues long. The CDR3 spells CASSLEGQAYEQYF. The CDR3 nucleotides are TGTGCCAGCAGCTTAGAGGGGCAGGCCTACGAGCAGTACTTC.

V gene TRBV19 combines with J gene TRBJ2-2; TRBD1 agrees at 7 bases. The CDR3 loop spans 13 amino acids. The V gene's germline CDR1 is LNHDA and CDR2 SQIVND (reference sequence). CDR3 residues: CATDRLNTGELFF. DNA of the CDR3: TGTGCAACGGACAGGCTGAACACCGGGGAGCTGTTTTTT.

CDR3 residues: CASSEGHSNSPLHF. The CDR3 DNA follows: TGTGCCAGCAGTGAAGGACATAGTAATTCACCCCTCCACTTT. V is TRBV2 and J is TRBJ1-6, with D unclear. The V end was cut by 1 base, the J end by 6 bases, with 7 bases between. This CDR3 spans 14 amino acids. Per germline, CDR1 SNHLY and CDR2 FYNNEI.

This rearrangement joins TRBV10-2 to TRBJ2-5; 12 nucleotides align to TRBD2. The CDR3 runs to 15 residues. V was pared by 6 bases and J by 5 bases, with 7 bases of the junction left unmatched. Germline-derived CDR1 and CDR2 are WSHSY and SAAADI. The CDR3 nucleotides are TGCGCCAGCAGGGAACTAGCGGGGGGAGGGGAGACCCAGTACTTC. This codes for CASRELAGGGETQYF.

The chain employs TRBV9 and TRBJ2-1; 11 bases line up with TRBD2. The CDR3 totals 17 residues. The V segment lost 3 bases and the J segment 1 base; nucleotides outside the gene matches: 6. Looked up from germline, CDR1 is SGDLS and CDR2 is YYNGEE. This chain's CDR3 is CASSAASGGQSYNEQFF. CDR3 in DNA: TGTGCCAGCAGCGCCGCTAGCGGGGGGCAATCCTACAATGAGCAGTTCTTC. Full variable domain (missing parts from reference TRBV9 and TRBJ2-1): DSGVTQTPKHLITATGQRVTLRCSPRSGDLSVYWYQQSLDQGLQFLIQYYNGEERAKGNILERFSAQQFPDLHSELNLSSLELGDSALYFCASSAASGGQSYNEQFFGPGTRLTVL.

The chain uses TRBV27 and TRBJ1-5; D remains ambiguous. The germline gives CDR1 MNHEY, CDR2 SMNVEV (reference sequence). Trimming took off 6 bases at V and 4 bases at J, with 16 bases between the two ends. This CDR3 has 15 residues. CDR3 region: CASSPTDQLNQPQHF. CDR3 nucleotide sequence: TGTGCCAGCAGCCCCACAGATCAGCTGAATCAGCCCCAGCATTTT.

The rearrangement uses TRBV7-2 and TRBJ2-5; 16 bases are shared with TRBD2. The V gene end was trimmed by 4 bases and the J gene end by 5 bases; junction bases not matched to a gene: 7. CDR1 is SGHTA and CDR2 is FQGNSA in the germline V gene. CDR3 length equals 17 residues. The CDR3 loop is CASSSGTSGGAWETQYF. In DNA form, the CDR3 reads TGTGCCAGCAGCTCTGGGACTAGCGGGGGGGCATGGGAGACCCAGTACTTC.

The V and J genes are TRBV4-2 and TRBJ2-5; the match to TRBD1 covers 9 bases. Germline V lookup: CDR1 LGHNA, CDR2 YNFKEQ. J was trimmed by 5 bases and V by 4 bases; bases with no gene match: 2. The CDR3 has 13 residues. CDR3 coding DNA: TGTGCCAGCAGCCGACAGGGGGGGGAGACCCAGTACTTC. Translating gives CASSRQGGETQYF.

This clone has just a few counts. The chain employs TRBV11-2 and TRBJ2-1, with 10 bases aligning to TRBD2. Trimming cost V 2 bases and J 7 bases; bases outside gene matches: 5. The CDR3 length is 15 residues. CDR1 and CDR2 from the germline V gene are SGHAT and FQNNGV. The CDR3 DNA reads TGTGCCAGCAGCTTAACCAGCGGGGGGGGGAATGAGCAGTTCTTC. This gives the protein CASSLTSGGGNEQFF.

The chain couples TRBV9 to TRBJ2-1; possible D gene TRBD1, 5 bases. V was pared by 0 bases and J by 3 bases, with 25 bases between. In germline, CDR1 is SGDLS, CDR2 YYNGEE. The CDR3 is 20 amino acids. CDR3 bases: TGTGCCAGCAGCGTAGAGGGGCCCCAAACTACACTTCTTGGCTACAATGAGCAGTTCTTC. As protein: CASSVEGPQTTLLGYNEQFF.

V is TRBV5-4 and J is TRBJ1-2, with D perhaps TRBD1 (5 bases). The CDR3 consists of 13 residues. Germline assignment: CDR1 SGHNT and CDR2 YYREEE (reference sequence). The germline V and J ends were trimmed by 4 bases and 3 bases, with 10 bases remaining between them. The CDR3 here is CASSVDRDYGYTF. The DNA for the CDR3 is TGTGCCAGCAGCGTCGACAGAGACTATGGCTACACCTTC.

The genes are TRBV19 and TRBJ1-2, with D tentatively TRBD1 (5 bases). The V end was cut by 7 bases, the J end by 4 bases, with 10 bases between. The CDR3 extends over 12 amino acids. Germline V gene data show CDR1 as LNHDA and CDR2 as SQIVND (reference sequence). CDR3 bases: TGTGCCAGTATGGAGGGGCGCTATGGCTACACCTTC. Protein: CASMEGRYGYTF. The whole variable domain, filled in from reference TRBV19 and TRBJ1-2, reads DGGITQSPKYLFRKEGQNVTLSCEQNLNHDAMYWYRQDPGQGLRLIYYSQIVNDFQKGDIAEGYSVSREKKESFPLTVTSAQKNPTAFYLCASMEGRYGYTFGSGTRLTVV.

This clone was observed a few times. V gene TRBV19 combines with J gene TRBJ1-5; D uncertain. V dropped 6 bases and J dropped 0 bases, with 12 bases sitting between them. The CDR3 runs to 15 residues. Germline lookup yields CDR1 LNHDA and CDR2 SQIVND (reference sequence). DNA for the CDR3: TGTGCCAGTAGCCCGTCCGGTCATAGCAATCAGCCCCAGCATTTT. As protein: CASSPSGHSNQPQHF.

The CDR3 sequence: CASSLGAGRETQYF. DNA for the CDR3: TGTGCCAGCAGCTTGGGCGCGGGGCGGGAGACCCAGTACTTC. The V gene is TRBV5-4, the J gene TRBJ2-5, with TRBD2 as a possible D gene (6 bases). The CDR3 totals 14 residues. Trimming took off 0 bases at V and 5 bases at J, with 11 bases between the two ends. Germline V gene sequence: CDR1 SGHNT, CDR2 YYREEE (reference sequence).

This chain uses TRBV10-1 with TRBJ2-7, with a weak D call TRBD2 (7 bases). Trimming removed 6 bases at V and 0 bases at J, with 9 bases between. Germline CDR1 WNHNN, CDR2 SYGVQD (reference sequence). The CDR3 covers 13 residues. The CDR3 nucleotides read TGCGCCAGCAGCGGGGGGCTCTCCTACGAGCAGTACTTC. Its translation is CASSGGLSYEQYF.

The chain links TRBV6-5 to TRBJ2-2; 10 bases map to TRBD1. With V trimmed by 2 bases and J by 7 bases, 7 bases remained unmatched. Germline CDR1 and CDR2: MNHEY and SVGAGI. This CDR3 has 16 amino acids. The CDR3 region is CASSYVPTGGFGELFF. The CDR3 nucleotides read TGTGCCAGCAGTTACGTGCCGACAGGGGGCTTCGGGGAGCTGTTTTTT.

The chain has TRBV7-6 and TRBJ2-7; TRBD2 matches 7 bases. The CDR3 loop spans 14 amino acids. Trimming took 1 base from V and 5 from J; bases not matched to a gene: 5. Germline CDR1 SGHVS, CDR2 FNYEAQ. The CDR3 reads CASSLGGGRDEQYF. For the CDR3, the DNA is TGTGCCAGCAGCTTAGGGGGGGGGAGAGACGAGCAGTACTTC.

This sequence joins TRBV5-6 and TRBJ1-2; the D gene is possibly TRBD1 (5 bases). The V gene lost 0 bases and the J gene lost 5 bases, with 17 bases spanning the gap. The germline CDR1 and CDR2 sequences are SGHDT and YYEEEE. This CDR3 comprises 16 residues. The CDR3: CASSLAAGTLGYGYTF. The CDR3 DNA sequence: TGTGCCAGCAGCTTGGCGGCCGGGACTCTAGGGTATGGCTACACCTTC.

The V gene is TRBV10-2, the J gene TRBJ1-3; D gene ambiguous. CDR1 is WSHSY, CDR2 SAAADI, per germline. There are 18 residues in the CDR3. The V end lost 0 bases, the J end lost 12 bases, and 27 bases lay between the germline ends. This chain's CDR3 is CASSESRSGPLASKHIYF. The CDR3 bases are TGCGCCAGCAGTGAGTCAAGGAGTGGCCCTCTCGCAAGCAAGCACATATATTTT.